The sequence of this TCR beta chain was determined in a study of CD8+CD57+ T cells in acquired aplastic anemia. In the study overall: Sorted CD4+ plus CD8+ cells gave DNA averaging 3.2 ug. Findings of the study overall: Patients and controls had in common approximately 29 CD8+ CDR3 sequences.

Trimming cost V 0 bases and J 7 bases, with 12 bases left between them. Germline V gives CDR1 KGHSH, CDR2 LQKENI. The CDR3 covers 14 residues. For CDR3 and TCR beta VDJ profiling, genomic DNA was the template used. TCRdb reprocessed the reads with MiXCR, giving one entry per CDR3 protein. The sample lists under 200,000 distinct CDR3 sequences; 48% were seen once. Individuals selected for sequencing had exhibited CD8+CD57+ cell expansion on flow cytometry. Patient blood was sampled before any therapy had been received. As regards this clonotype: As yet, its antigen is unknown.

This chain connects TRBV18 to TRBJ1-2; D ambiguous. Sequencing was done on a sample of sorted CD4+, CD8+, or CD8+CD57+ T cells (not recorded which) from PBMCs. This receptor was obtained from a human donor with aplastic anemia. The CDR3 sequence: CASSPPGKRSGYTF. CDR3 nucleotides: TGTGCCAGCTCACCACCGGGGAAGAGGTCTGGCTACACCTTC.